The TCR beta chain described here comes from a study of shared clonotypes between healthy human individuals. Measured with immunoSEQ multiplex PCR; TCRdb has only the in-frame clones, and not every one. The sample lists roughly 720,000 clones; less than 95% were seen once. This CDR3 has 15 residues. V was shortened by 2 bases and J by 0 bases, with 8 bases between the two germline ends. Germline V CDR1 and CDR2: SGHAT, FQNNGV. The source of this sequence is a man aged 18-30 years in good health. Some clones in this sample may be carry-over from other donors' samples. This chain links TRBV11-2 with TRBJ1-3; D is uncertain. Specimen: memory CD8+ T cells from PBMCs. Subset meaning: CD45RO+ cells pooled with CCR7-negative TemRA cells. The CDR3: CASSLSSYSGNTIYF. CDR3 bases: TGTGCCAGCAGCTTATCCTCTTACTCTGGAAACACCATATATTTT.